The rows below give T cell receptor beta chains drawn from one sample of a study of somatic mutations in cytotoxic T cells in rheumatoid arthritis. Clones were read by immunoSEQ multiplex PCR, and TCRdb kept only the in-frame ones, dropping some. The data hold fewer than 9,000 clones, with just under 80% observed a single time. The sequencing sample was made of CD8+ T cells sorted from blood. Every receptor here comes from an adult with rheumatoid arthritis. CDR3s include the opening cysteine and the closing phenylalanine or tryptophan. Fields, in order: J gene, clone size, D gene, V gene, CDR3 protein, CDR3 DNA. D genes are given only for firm matches. Clone size is shown for a subset of rows, as once, few, many or a class of expanded clone.

J: TRBJ1-1
size: -
D: TRBD1
V: TRBV7-9
CDR3: CASSSTGGAGVFF
DNA: TGTGCCAGCAGCTCCACAGGGGGCGCAGGGGTTTTCTTT

J: TRBJ2-2
size: -
D: -
V: TRBV18
CDR3: CASSDLATGELFF
DNA: TGTGCCAGCTCAGACCTCGCCACCGGGGAGCTGTTTTTT

J: TRBJ1-2
size: -
D: -
V: TRBV9
CDR3: CASSGYSAFQSEIVGYTF
DNA: TGTGCCAGCAGCGGGTACTCCGCTTTCCAATCTGAAATCGTTGGCTACACCTTC

J: TRBJ1-4
size: -
D: -
V: TRBV9
CDR3: CASSVFEAANEKLFF
DNA: TGTGCCAGCAGCGTGTTTGAAGCGGCTAATGAAAAACTGTTTTTT

J: TRBJ1-1
size: once
D: -
V: TRBV4-2
CDR3: CASSQGPGNTEAFF
DNA: TGTGCCAGCAGCCAAGGGCCAGGGAACACTGAAGCTTTCTTT

J: TRBJ2-5
size: once
D: -
V: TRBV7-9
CDR3: CASSLSSFQETQYF
DNA: TGTGCCAGCAGCTTATCATCCTTCCAAGAGACCCAGTACTTC

J: TRBJ1-2
size: few
D: -
V: TRBV28
CDR3: CASESDTNYGYTF
DNA: TGTGCCAGCGAGTCCGACACTAACTATGGCTACACCTTC

J: TRBJ2-1
size: few
D: TRBD2
V: TRBV5-4
CDR3: CASSLGGGYNEQFF
DNA: TGTGCCAGCAGCCTCGGGGGGGGCTACAATGAGCAGTTCTTC

J: TRBJ1-6
size: -
D: -
V: TRBV7-2
CDR3: CASSPRTSATHSTLHF
DNA: TGTGCCAGCAGCCCTCGGACATCCGCAACCCACTCAACCCTCCACTTT

J: TRBJ1-1
size: once
D: TRBD1
V: TRBV5-1
CDR3: CASSPGTGDLDTEAFF
DNA: TGCGCCAGCAGCCCCGGGACAGGGGACCTGGACACTGAAGCTTTCTTT

J: TRBJ1-6
size: -
D: -
V: TRBV27
CDR3: CASSLPPGENSPLHF
DNA: TGTGCCAGCAGTTTACCGCCAGGGGAGAATTCACCCCTCCACTTT

J: TRBJ1-4
size: -
D: TRBD1
V: TRBV7-8
CDR3: CASSYPGTEGEKLFF
DNA: TGTGCCAGCAGCTACCCCGGGACAGAAGGTGAAAAACTGTTTTTT

J: TRBJ1-3
size: -
D: -
V: TRBV2
CDR3: CASSQTVSGNTIYF
DNA: TGTGCCAGCAGCCAGACAGTCTCTGGAAACACCATATATTTT

J: TRBJ1-5
size: -
D: -
V: TRBV27
CDR3: CASSLATDQPQHF
DNA: TGTGCCAGCAGTCTCGCGACCGATCAGCCCCAGCATTTT

J: TRBJ1-4
size: -
D: -
V: TRBV6-1
CDR3: CASRPEGWWEKLFF
DNA: TGTGCCAGCAGACCAGAGGGCTGGTGGGAAAAACTGTTTTTT

J: TRBJ2-7
size: once
D: -
V: TRBV7-2
CDR3: CASSLAGGYEQYF
DNA: TGTGCCAGCAGCTTAGCTGGGGGCTACGAGCAGTACTTC

J: TRBJ2-2
size: -
D: -
V: TRBV25-1
CDR3: CASSKGGELFF
DNA: TGTGCCAGCAGTAAGGGCGGGGAGCTGTTTTTT

J: TRBJ1-5
size: -
D: -
V: TRBV19
CDR3: CASTTQAGTWPQHF
DNA: TGTGCCAGTACCACTCAAGCGGGGACTTGGCCCCAGCATTTT

J: TRBJ1-4
size: once
D: TRBD1
V: TRBV15
CDR3: CATSGTGALGEKLFF
DNA: TGTGCCACCAGCGGGACAGGGGCCCTGGGAGAAAAACTGTTTTTT

J: TRBJ2-5
size: once
D: -
V: TRBV28
CDR3: CASSARDPVGETQYF
DNA: TGTGCCAGCAGTGCCCGGGACCCGGTAGGGGAGACCCAGTACTTC

J: TRBJ1-5
size: -
D: -
V: TRBV6-6
CDR3: CASRSDYSNQPQHF
DNA: TGTGCCAGCAGGTCGGACTATAGCAATCAGCCCCAGCATTTT

J: TRBJ1-3
size: -
D: -
V: TRBV7-6
CDR3: CASSLAGTPRTGNTIYF
DNA: TGTGCCAGCAGCTTAGCCGGGACCCCGAGGACTGGAAACACCATATATTTT

J: TRBJ1-4
size: -
D: -
V: TRBV4-1
CDR3: CASSSVSTNEKLFF
DNA: TGCGCCAGCAGCTCCGTTTCAACTAATGAAAAACTGTTTTTT

J: TRBJ1-5
size: -
D: -
V: TRBV9
CDR3: CASSTLSGGDYQPQHF
DNA: TGTGCCAGCAGCACCCTCTCGGGGGGGGATTACCAGCCCCAGCATTTT

J: TRBJ2-1
size: -
D: TRBD2
V: TRBV11-2
CDR3: CASSLWASGGNEQFF
DNA: TGTGCCAGCAGCTTATGGGCTAGCGGGGGGAATGAGCAGTTCTTC

J: TRBJ2-3
size: -
D: -
V: TRBV4-1
CDR3: CASSQVTKGSTQYF
DNA: TGCGCCAGCAGCCAAGTGACGAAGGGATCGACGCAGTATTTT

J: TRBJ2-5
size: once
D: -
V: TRBV4-2
CDR3: CASSLKTQETQYF
DNA: TGTGCCAGCAGCCTTAAAACCCAAGAGACCCAGTACTTC

J: TRBJ2-1
size: -
D: TRBD2
V: TRBV7-6
CDR3: CASSTSSGGAMNEQFF
DNA: TGTGCCAGCAGCACCTCTAGCGGGGGGGCTATGAATGAGCAGTTCTTC

J: TRBJ2-1
size: -
D: -
V: TRBV4-1
CDR3: CASSQGANEQFF
DNA: TGCGCCAGCAGCCAAGGCGCCAATGAGCAGTTCTTC

J: TRBJ1-4
size: -
D: -
V: TRBV7-9
CDR3: CASSPEGALNEKLFF
DNA: TGTGCCAGCAGCCCTGAAGGGGCTCTTAATGAAAAACTGTTTTTT

J: TRBJ1-5
size: -
D: -
V: TRBV6-4
CDR3: CASSDSWFRNQPQHF
DNA: TGTGCCAGCAGTGACTCGTGGTTTCGCAATCAGCCCCAGCATTTT

J: TRBJ2-3
size: -
D: -
V: TRBV5-1
CDR3: CASSLAGATDTQYF
DNA: TGCGCCAGCAGCTTGGCCGGGGCCACAGATACGCAGTATTTT

J: TRBJ2-3
size: -
D: -
V: TRBV19
CDR3: CASSISRGQGGTDTQYF
DNA: TGTGCCAGTAGTATATCTAGGGGTCAGGGAGGAACAGATACGCAGTATTTT

J: TRBJ2-5
size: -
D: -
V: TRBV7-2
CDR3: CASSLGGSSPPRTTQYF
DNA: TGTGCCAGCAGCTTAGGAGGTTCTAGCCCCCCCCGGACGACCCAGTACTTC

J: TRBJ1-6
size: -
D: -
V: TRBV9
CDR3: CASSVGGGDYNSPLHF
DNA: TGTGCCAGCAGCGTAGGGGGAGGGGATTATAATTCACCCCTCCACTTT

J: TRBJ1-2
size: -
D: -
V: TRBV11-2
CDR3: CASSLPPGQGNYGYTF
DNA: TGTGCCAGCAGCTTACCTCCCGGGCAGGGGAACTATGGCTACACCTTC

J: TRBJ1-1
size: -
D: TRBD1
V: TRBV5-1
CDR3: CASSLTGQGETEAFF
DNA: TGCGCCAGCAGCTTAACCGGACAGGGCGAAACTGAAGCTTTCTTT

J: TRBJ2-1
size: -
D: -
V: TRBV7-9
CDR3: CASSLAGGPPGFWQFF
DNA: TGTGCCAGCAGCTTAGCTGGGGGACCACCTGGGTTTTGGCAGTTCTTC

J: TRBJ1-2
size: -
D: TRBD1
V: TRBV28
CDR3: CASSLMTGGYYGYTF
DNA: TGTGCCAGCAGTTTAATGACAGGGGGATACTATGGCTACACCTTC